The table lists the clone carrying this T cell receptor beta chain with a count of one. Its antigen is undetermined. The CDR3 has 13 amino acids. From germline, CDR1 is SGHTA and CDR2 FQGNSA. The V end lost 0 bases, the J end lost 5 bases, and 6 bases lay between the germline ends. The sample is drawn from a study of OX40 agonist ivuxolimab in advanced cancers. Study-wide results and limits: The study did not work out the antigen specificity of the expanded peripheral T cells.

Assay used: immunoSEQ multiplex PCR; TCRdb lists only in-frame clones, some missing. In the table there are tens of thousands of clones, about 90% of which are singletons. V gene TRBV7-2 combines with J gene TRBJ2-3; no firm D call. This sample comprised CD4+ or CD8+ T cells sorted from blood, obtained in a trial of the OX40 agonist ivuxolimab. The clonotype comes from an adult with an advanced solid tumor such as melanoma, head and neck, liver or kidney cancer. The CDR3 DNA follows: TGTGCCAGCAGCTTAGCTCGGAGAGATACGCAGTATTTT. Encoded protein: CASSLARRDTQYF. The full variable domain, completed using reference TRBV7-2 and TRBJ2-3, is GAGVSQSPSNKVTEKGKDVELRCDPISGHTALYWYRQSLGQGLEFLIYFQGNSAPDKSGLPSDRFSAERTGGSVSTLTIQRTQQEDSAVYLCASSLARRDTQYFGPGTRLTVL.